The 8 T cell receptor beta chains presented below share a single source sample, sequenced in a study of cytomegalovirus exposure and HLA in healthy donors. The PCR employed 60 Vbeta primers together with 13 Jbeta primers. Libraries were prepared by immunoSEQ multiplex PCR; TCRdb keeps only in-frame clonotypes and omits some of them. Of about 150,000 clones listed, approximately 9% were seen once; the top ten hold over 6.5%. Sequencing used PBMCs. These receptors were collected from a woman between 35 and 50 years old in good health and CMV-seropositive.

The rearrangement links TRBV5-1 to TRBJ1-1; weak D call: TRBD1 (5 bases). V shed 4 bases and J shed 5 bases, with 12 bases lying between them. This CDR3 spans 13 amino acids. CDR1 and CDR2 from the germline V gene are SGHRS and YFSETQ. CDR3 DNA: TGCGCCAGCAGCGACCAGGGAAAGACTGAAGCTTTCTTT. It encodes CASSDQGKTEAFF.

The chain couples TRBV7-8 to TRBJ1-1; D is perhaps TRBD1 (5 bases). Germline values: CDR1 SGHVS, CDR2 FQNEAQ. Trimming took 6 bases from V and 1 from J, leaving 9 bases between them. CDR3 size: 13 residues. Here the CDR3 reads CASRRGGNTEAFF. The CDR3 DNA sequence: TGTGCCAGCAGACGGGGGGGGAACACTGAAGCTTTCTTT.

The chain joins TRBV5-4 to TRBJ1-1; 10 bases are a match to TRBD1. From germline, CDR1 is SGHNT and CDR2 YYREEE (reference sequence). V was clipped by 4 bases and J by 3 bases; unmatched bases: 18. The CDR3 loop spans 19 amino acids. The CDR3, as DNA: TGTGCCAGCAGCCCCGGGACAGGGGTTTCTCCGGCACGGTACACTGAAGCTTTCTTT. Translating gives CASSPGTGVSPARYTEAFF.

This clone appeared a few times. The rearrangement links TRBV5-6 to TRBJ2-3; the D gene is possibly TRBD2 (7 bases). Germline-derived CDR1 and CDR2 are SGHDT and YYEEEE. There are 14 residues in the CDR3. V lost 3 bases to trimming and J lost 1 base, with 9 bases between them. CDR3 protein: CASSWGGRTDTQYF. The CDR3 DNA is TGTGCCAGCAGCTGGGGGGGGCGCACAGATACGCAGTATTTT.

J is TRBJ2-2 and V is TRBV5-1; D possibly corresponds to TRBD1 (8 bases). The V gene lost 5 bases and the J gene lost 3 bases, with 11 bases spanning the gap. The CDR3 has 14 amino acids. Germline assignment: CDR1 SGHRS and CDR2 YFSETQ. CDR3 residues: CASRTGGDTGELFF. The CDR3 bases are TGCGCCAGCAGAACAGGGGGGGACACCGGGGAGCTGTTTTTT.

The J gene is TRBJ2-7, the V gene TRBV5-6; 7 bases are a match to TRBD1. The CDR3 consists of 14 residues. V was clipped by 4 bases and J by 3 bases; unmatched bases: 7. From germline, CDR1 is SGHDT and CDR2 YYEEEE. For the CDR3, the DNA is TGTGCCAGCAGCGTAACAGGGGCCCGCTACGAGCAGTACTTC. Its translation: CASSVTGARYEQYF.

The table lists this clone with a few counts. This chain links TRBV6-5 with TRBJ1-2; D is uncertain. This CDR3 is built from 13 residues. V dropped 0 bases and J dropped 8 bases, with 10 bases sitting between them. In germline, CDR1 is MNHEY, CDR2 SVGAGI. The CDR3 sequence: CASSYSTAGGYTF. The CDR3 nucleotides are TGTGCCAGCAGTTACTCGACTGCCGGGGGCTACACCTTC.

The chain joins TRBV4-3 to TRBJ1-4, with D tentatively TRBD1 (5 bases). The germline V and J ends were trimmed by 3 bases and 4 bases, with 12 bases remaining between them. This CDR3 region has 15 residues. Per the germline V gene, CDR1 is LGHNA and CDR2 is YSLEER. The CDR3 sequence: CASSQEGRDNEKLFF. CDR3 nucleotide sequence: TGCGCCAGCAGCCAGGAGGGACGGGATAATGAAAAACTGTTTTTT.